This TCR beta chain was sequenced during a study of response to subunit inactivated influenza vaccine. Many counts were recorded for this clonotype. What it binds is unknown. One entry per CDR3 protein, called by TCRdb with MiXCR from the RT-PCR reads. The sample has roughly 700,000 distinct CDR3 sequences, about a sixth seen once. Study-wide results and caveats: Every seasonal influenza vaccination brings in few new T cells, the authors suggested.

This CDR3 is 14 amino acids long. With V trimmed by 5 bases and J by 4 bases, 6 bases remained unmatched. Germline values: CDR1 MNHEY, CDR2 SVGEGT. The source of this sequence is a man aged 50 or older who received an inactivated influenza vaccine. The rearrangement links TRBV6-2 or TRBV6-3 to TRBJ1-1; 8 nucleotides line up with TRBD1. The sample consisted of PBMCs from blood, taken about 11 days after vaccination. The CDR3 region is CASSPTGEGTEAFF. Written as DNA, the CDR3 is TGTGCCAGCAGTCCGACAGGGGAGGGCACTGAAGCTTTCTTT.